The clone carrying this T cell receptor beta chain was observed a few times. Its antigen is as yet unknown. This entry is derived from a study of T-cell memory formation after mild COVID-19. Notes on the study in general: A subset of responding clones appeared in pre-infection memory, suggesting cross-reactive memory joined.

Germline V lookup: CDR1 MNHEY, CDR2 SVGEGT. Trimming at V came to 1 base and at J to 4 bases, leaving 3 bases not matched to a gene. The CDR3 covers 14 residues. 5'RACE, which relied on constant-segment primers, yielded TCR alpha and TCR beta cDNA libraries carrying sample barcodes and UMIs. TCRdb ran MiXCR on the 5' RACE reads and lists one entry per CDR3 protein. The sample records 500,000 to 650,000 distinct CDR3 sequences, about 20% being singletons. The clonotype comes from an adult woman who had mild COVID-19 (a few samples of this study predate the infection). Cell type and time point are not known. The chain couples TRBV6-2 or TRBV6-3 to TRBJ1-2, with 7 positions matching TRBD1. Sequenced material: PBMCs or a T cell subset sorted from them (not recorded which). This CDR3 is CASSYYQGVYGYTF. The CDR3 DNA reads TGTGCCAGCAGTTACTACCAGGGGGTCTATGGCTACACCTTC.